The 10 T cell receptor beta chains below come from one sample, sequenced in a study of cytomegalovirus exposure and HLA in healthy donors. In the PCR, 60 Vbeta and 13 Jbeta primers were used. Generated by immunoSEQ multiplex PCR, the TCRdb table keeps only in-frame clones and is missing some. This table has roughly 34,000 clones, 55% to 80% appearing once. Sequencing used PBMCs. Receptor source: a middle-aged man in good health and CMV-seropositive.

This clone was counted between two and nine times. CDR3 bases: TGTGCCAGCAGCCCGACAGGGAACACTGAAGCTTTCTTT. Its protein is CASSPTGNTEAFF. The chain joins TRBV7-9 to TRBJ1-1, with a weak D call TRBD1 (6 bases). V lost 5 bases and J lost 1, with 8 bases in between. This CDR3 has 13 amino acids. Germline V CDR1 and CDR2: SEHNR, FQNEAQ (reference sequence).

The J gene is TRBJ1-1, the V gene TRBV14; D remains ambiguous. In germline, CDR1 is SGHDN, CDR2 FVKESK. The V and J ends lost 5 bases and 3 bases respectively, with 16 bases between them. The CDR3 has 15 residues. DNA for the CDR3: TGTGCCAGCAGCACACAACCTTCGGGTTACACTGAAGCTTTCTTT. This translates into CASSTQPSGYTEAFF.

V and J are TRBV18 and TRBJ2-3, with 15 bases lining up with TRBD2. Germline CDR1 is KGHSH and CDR2 is LQKENI. V shed 8 bases, J shed 2 bases, and the junction held 2 bases outside the gene matches. The CDR3 has 15 amino acids. CDR3 amino acids: CASGTSGGNTDTQYF. The CDR3 nucleotides read TGTGCCAGCGGGACTAGCGGGGGGAACACAGATACGCAGTATTTT.

This clone showed up just once. CDR3 amino acids: CASSGEEQYF. For the CDR3, the DNA is TGTGCCAGCAGCGGAGAAGAGCAGTACTTC. The genes are TRBV5-6 and TRBJ2-7, with D unresolved. The V gene's germline CDR1 is SGHDT and CDR2 YYEEEE. Trimming took 4 bases from V and 7 from J, leaving 6 bases between them. The length of the CDR3 is 10 residues. The complete variable domain, with remaining parts taken from reference TRBV5-6 and TRBJ2-7, reads DAGVTQSPTHLIKTRGQQVTLRCSPKSGHDTVSWYQQALGQGPQFIFQYYEEEERQRGNFPDRFSGHQFPNYSSELNVNALLLGDSALYLCASSGEEQYFGPGTRLTVT.

The V call is TRBV5-4, the J call TRBJ1-5, with D perhaps TRBD1 (6 bases). Germline V gives CDR1 SGHNT, CDR2 YYREEE (reference sequence). The CDR3 is 14 amino acids. Trimming shortened V by 4 bases and J by 6 bases, and 14 bases separated the two germline ends. The DNA for the CDR3 is TGTGCCAGCAGCCCGGGGGGGGCGGGTCAGCCCCAGCATTTT. Protein product: CASSPGGAGQPQHF.

The chain employs TRBV21-1 and TRBJ1-5; the table's TRBD1 call for D was not verified on the DNA. TRBV21-1 is flagged as a pseudogene. The CDR3 extends over 16 amino acids. CDR3 sequence (DNA): TGTGCCAGAGTCGCTAAGAAGACAGGTCAAAATCAGCCCCAGCATTTT. Protein sequence: CARVAKKTGQNQPQHF.

The chain uses TRBV19 and TRBJ2-7; a possible D gene is TRBD1 (5 bases). V gave up 1 base and J gave up 2 bases, with 12 bases separating them. This CDR3 has 15 residues. Germline V lookup: CDR1 LNHDA, CDR2 SQIVND (reference sequence). This CDR3 is CASSIAQGTPYEQYF. In DNA, the CDR3 is TGTGCCAGTAGTATAGCGCAGGGTACCCCCTACGAGCAGTACTTC.

This clone showed up just a few times. The rearrangement uses TRBV6-5 and TRBJ2-7; 10 nucleotides agree with TRBD1. The CDR3 is 15 residues long. CDR1 and CDR2 (germline): MNHEY, SVGAGI. V gave up 6 bases and J gave up 2 bases; unmatched junction bases: 7. The CDR3 nucleotides read TGTGCCAGCAGGGACCGGGACAGGGGACCCTACGAGCAGTACTTC. Its translation: CASRDRDRGPYEQYF.

V usage is TRBV11-2 and J usage is TRBJ1-6; 11 nucleotides match TRBD1. The V gene's germline CDR1 is SGHAT and CDR2 FQNNGV. CDR3 length equals 19 residues. J was trimmed by 0 bases and V by 5 bases; bases with no gene match: 9. The CDR3 protein is CASSPKGDRGSSYNSPLHF. The CDR3 bases are TGTGCCAGCAGCCCCAAAGGGGACAGGGGGAGCTCCTATAATTCACCCCTCCACTTT.

This clone is a singleton in its sample. V is TRBV11-3 and J is TRBJ2-3; no clear D gene. Trimming pared 1 base from V and 1 base from J, leaving 6 bases between. Germline V gives CDR1 SGHNT, CDR2 YENEEA. CDR3 length equals 14 residues. The CDR3 DNA reads as TGTGCCAGCAGCTTAGTAGCAGGCACAGATACGCAGTATTTT. Amino acids: CASSLVAGTDTQYF.